The source of this T cell receptor beta chain is a study of blood T cells in healthy people across ages (dated by TCRdb to about 2015). About the investigation overall: Template switching captured roughly one uniquely barcoded TCR beta cDNA molecule per two T cells in model experiments. To track age-related changes in TCR beta repertoire diversity, the study relied on deep sequencing normalized with unique cDNA molecular identifiers. Two additional independent replicas of 1 million unique cDNA reads from the same blood draw were analyzed for two donors (one aged 18 to 30 and one aged 80 or older). Four age groups were formed from the donors: young (average 16 years), middle-aged (approximately 39), aged (62) and long-lived (about 75). To avoid experimental bias, donors of different ages were distributed randomly across sequencing lanes. The research as a whole found: Compared with the aged group, the long-lived group had more naive CD4+ T cells, fewer expanded clones and increased TCR diversity, suggesting age selection. Observed TCR beta diversity per million T cells fell roughly linearly with age, and a significant reduction was already apparent by age roughly 40. Because profiling used bulk unsorted PBMCs, naive and antigen-experienced compartments could not be compared conclusively. Because the CMV infection status of the donors was unknown, age-related changes in expanded clonotypes may potentially have been confounded. The percentage of naive T cells measured by flow cytometry correlated strongly with observed TCR beta diversity. Estimates of total diversity based on one million sequenced T cells were regarded as lower bounds and as underestimates.

The approximately 39 donors, aged about 6 to 95 years, were systemically healthy Caucasian individuals from Russia. Each donor gave 9 to 10 milliliters of peripheral blood, collected into EDTA-treated Vacutainer tubes. Ficoll-Paque density-gradient centrifugation was used to isolate PBMCs, with at least 6.5 million obtained per sample. Trizol reagent was used to extract total RNA from the PBMCs, yielding at least 5.5 micrograms per sample. For every donor, flow cytometry on a PBMC aliquot measured the percentage of naive CD45RAhigh/CD27high T cells. The library was obtained by 5' RACE. Sequencing took place on an Illumina HiSeq 2500. The second PCR ran for about 7 to 11 cycles and used a J-beta primer mix along with a sample-barcoded 5' primer. A unique molecular identifier was introduced onto each TCR beta cDNA molecule by a template-switch 5' adaptor carrying 12 random nucleotides. Each sample yielded at least 3 million CDR3-containing paired-end reads. First-strand cDNA was synthesized from all RNA with the Mint cDNA synthesis kit, primed by a TRBC-specific oligonucleotide. After uracil-DNA glycosylase treatment, a first 18-cycle PCR used universal primers M1SS and BC2_uni_R on all cDNA. In the source study's methods: For normalization, 1 million high-quality reads, each with a distinct molecular identifier, were randomly selected from each sample. Instead of being binned into consensus sequences, reads that shared molecular identifiers were thrown out. MiTCR, run with a Q25 quality threshold and the strictest error-elimination algorithm, handled CDR3 identification, clonotype clustering and error correction. A nonparametric unseen species model with Euler transformation was used to estimate a lower bound on total TCR beta diversity. The public reads were run again by TCRdb, first through fastp at Q25 and then through MiXCR, and only productive beta chains were kept. Identical CDR3 protein sequences are pooled into one entry, listed with their most common genes and DNA. In this record, the V and J calls reflect TCRdb's handling and not the investigators' own analysis. The sample table lists over 1,300,000 distinct CDR3 sequences, 45% to 70% of them with a count of one. Together, the top ten hold over 5.5% of the sample.

Concerning this clonotype itself: No cognate antigen has been identified for it. No per-base quality is available; no much larger clone lies one base away.

As encoded in the germline V gene, CDR1 is MDHEN while CDR2 is SYDVKM. From the cysteine up to the phenylalanine, the CDR3 has a length of 18 residues. Of all the DNA, just the CDR3 is kept, 54 bases in frame from base 1. At the junction V is shortened by 5 bases and J by 0 bases, with 20 bases in between. The sequencing input was blood. The receptor chain draws on TRBV28 and TRBJ2-4, and perhaps TRBD1 as D gene, on 5 matching bases. This sequence originates from a man between 18 and 35 years old in good health. The CDR3 reads as follows: CASSSNVQAGPAKNIQYF. The nucleotide sequence is given as TGTGCCAGCAGTAGCAACGTACAGGCTGGTCCAGCCAAAAACATTCAGTACTTC.